This TCR beta chain was identified in a study of T cells in Graves' hyperthyroidism and ophthalmopathy. This clonotype was observed at least ten times. RNA transcripts provided the source from which TCR beta CDR3 regions were amplified. RT-PCR in the first round (using the HTBI primer set) targeted the TCR CDR3. Each CDR3 protein gets one entry after TCRdb re-called the multiplex PCR reads with MiXCR. Of roughly 700,000 distinct CDR3 sequences listed, around a third are singletons. The germline gives CDR1 SGHDT, CDR2 YYEEEE. Unmatched junction bases numbered 7, after V lost 4 bases and J lost 7 bases. This CDR3 is 14 amino acids long. Stable Graves' hyperthyroidism meant no ophthalmopathy progression within 18 months.

V is TRBV5-6 and J is TRBJ2-7; 11 nucleotides agree with TRBD1. Sequences were obtained from blood. The sequence came from a middle-aged woman with Graves' hyperthyroidism. The CDR3 sequence is CASSGGTGGEEQYF. In nucleotides, the CDR3 is TGTGCCAGCAGCGGCGGGACAGGGGGAGAGGAGCAGTACTTC.